This T cell receptor beta chain was observed in a study of cytomegalovirus exposure and HLA in healthy donors. CDR1 PRHDT and CDR2 FYEKMQ come from the germline V gene (reference sequence). The V gene lost 0 bases and the J gene lost 5 bases, with 13 bases spanning the gap. The CDR3 loop spans 15 amino acids. The primer mix had 60 Vbeta and 13 Jbeta primers. Measured with immunoSEQ multiplex PCR; TCRdb has only the in-frame clones, and not every one. The table records about 130,000 clones, roughly 10% of them present only once. This clone was counted between two and nine times. The TCR was taken from a woman aged 18-35 years in good health and CMV-seropositive. The source material was PBMCs. The rearrangement uses TRBV13 and TRBJ2-5; D might be TRBD1 (6 bases). The CDR3 nucleotides read TGTGCCAGCAGCTTAGGAGTGGACAGTCCGGAGACCCAGTACTTC. It specifies CASSLGVDSPETQYF.